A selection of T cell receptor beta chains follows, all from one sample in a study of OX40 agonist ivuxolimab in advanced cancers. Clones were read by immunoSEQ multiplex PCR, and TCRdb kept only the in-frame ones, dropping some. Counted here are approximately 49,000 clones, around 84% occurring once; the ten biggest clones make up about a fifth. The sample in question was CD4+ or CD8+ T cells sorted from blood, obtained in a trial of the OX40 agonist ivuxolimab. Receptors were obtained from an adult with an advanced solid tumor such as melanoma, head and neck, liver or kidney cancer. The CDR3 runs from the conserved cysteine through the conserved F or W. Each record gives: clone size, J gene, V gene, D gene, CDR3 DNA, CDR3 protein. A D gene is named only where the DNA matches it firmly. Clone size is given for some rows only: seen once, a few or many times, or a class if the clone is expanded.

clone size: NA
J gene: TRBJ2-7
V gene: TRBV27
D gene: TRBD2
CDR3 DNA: TGTGCCACCTCGGGGGGAGGGAATAATTTCTACGAGCAGTACTTC
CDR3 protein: CATSGGGNNFYEQYF

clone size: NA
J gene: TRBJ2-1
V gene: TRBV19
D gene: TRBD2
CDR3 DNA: TGTGCCAGTAGCGCAGCGGGGGAGTACAATGAGCAGTTCTTC
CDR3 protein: CASSAAGEYNEQFF

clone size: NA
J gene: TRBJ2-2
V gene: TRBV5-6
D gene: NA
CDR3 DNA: TGTGCCAGCAGCTTAGACGGTAACACCGGGGAGCTGTTTTTT
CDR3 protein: CASSLDGNTGELFF

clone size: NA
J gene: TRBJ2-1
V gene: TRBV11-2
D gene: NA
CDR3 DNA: TGTGCCAGCAGCTTGGGGTACAATGAGCAGTTCTTC
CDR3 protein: CASSLGYNEQFF

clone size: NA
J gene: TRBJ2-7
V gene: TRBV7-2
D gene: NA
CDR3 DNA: TGTGCCAGCAGCTCCTCGGACGGGGTAGTTCACGAGCAGTACTTC
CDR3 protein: CASSSSDGVVHEQYF

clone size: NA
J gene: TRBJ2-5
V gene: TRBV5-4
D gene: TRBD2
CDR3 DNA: TGTGCCAGCGGACGAGAGACTAGCGGGGGGGAGACCCAGTACTTC
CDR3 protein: CASGRETSGGETQYF

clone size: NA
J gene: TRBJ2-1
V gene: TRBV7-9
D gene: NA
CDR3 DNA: TGTGCCAGCAGCGCGGACTCCCGGGCCAACAATGAGCAGTTCTTC
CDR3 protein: CASSADSRANNEQFF

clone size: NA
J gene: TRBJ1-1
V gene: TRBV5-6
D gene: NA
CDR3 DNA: TGTGCCAGCAACTGGGGGGACGGAGAAGCTTTCTTT
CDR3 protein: CASNWGDGEAFF

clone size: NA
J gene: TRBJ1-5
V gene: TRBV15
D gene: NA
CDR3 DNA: TGTGCCACCGGTCGGCAGCGCGGCAATCAGCCCCAGCATTTT
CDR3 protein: CATGRQRGNQPQHF

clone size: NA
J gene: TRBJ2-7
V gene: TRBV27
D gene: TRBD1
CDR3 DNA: TGTGCCAGCATGGGGCCAGGGGGCATGTACGAGCAGTACTTC
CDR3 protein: CASMGPGGMYEQYF

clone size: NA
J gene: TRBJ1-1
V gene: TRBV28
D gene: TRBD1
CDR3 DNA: TGTGCCAGCAGGACGGACAGGGGAAACACTGAAGCTTTCTTT
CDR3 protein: CASRTDRGNTEAFF

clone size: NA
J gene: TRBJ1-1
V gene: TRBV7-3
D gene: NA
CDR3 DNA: TGTGCCAGCAGGTTTCTGAACACTGAAGCTTTCTTT
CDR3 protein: CASRFLNTEAFF

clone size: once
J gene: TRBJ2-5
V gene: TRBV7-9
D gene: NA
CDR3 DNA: TGTGCCAGCAGAGAGGTTTACCAAGAGACCCAGTACTTC
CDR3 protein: CASREVYQETQYF

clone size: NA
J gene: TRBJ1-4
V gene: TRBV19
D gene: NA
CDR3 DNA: TGTGCCAGTAGTCCATGGGTCGCAGGACCTAATGAAAAACTGTTTTTT
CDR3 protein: CASSPWVAGPNEKLFF

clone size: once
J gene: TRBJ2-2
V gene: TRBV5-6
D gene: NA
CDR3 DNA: TGTGCCAGCAGCTTGGGGGGGGCCGGGGAGCTGTTTTTT
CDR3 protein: CASSLGGAGELFF

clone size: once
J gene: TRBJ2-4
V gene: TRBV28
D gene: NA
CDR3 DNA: TGTGCCAGCAGTTTACAGGGGATAGCCAAAAACATTCAGTACTTC
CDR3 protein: CASSLQGIAKNIQYF

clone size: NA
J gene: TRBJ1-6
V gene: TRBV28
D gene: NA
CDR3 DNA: TGTGCCAGCAGTTTAAGCTCGGGGCCCGACCCCTCACCCCTCCACTTT
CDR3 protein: CASSLSSGPDPSPLHF

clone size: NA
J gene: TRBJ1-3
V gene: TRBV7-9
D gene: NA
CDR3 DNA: TGTGCCAGCAGGCCCCCCATCACCGAGGCCTTCTCTGGAAACACCATATATTTT
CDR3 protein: CASRPPITEAFSGNTIYF

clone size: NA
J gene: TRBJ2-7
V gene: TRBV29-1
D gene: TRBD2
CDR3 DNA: TGCAGCGTTGAAGGTGTGACTAGCGGCTACGAGCAGTACTTC
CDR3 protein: CSVEGVTSGYEQYF

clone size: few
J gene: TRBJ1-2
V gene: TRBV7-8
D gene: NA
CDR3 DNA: TGTGCCAGCAGCTTAGCGCTGGGAGACGGCTATGGCTACACCTTC
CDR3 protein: CASSLALGDGYGYTF

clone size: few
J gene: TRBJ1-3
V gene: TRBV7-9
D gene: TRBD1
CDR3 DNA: TGTGCCAGCAGCTTAGTAGGGGGCGGAAACACCATATATTTT
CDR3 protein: CASSLVGGGNTIYF

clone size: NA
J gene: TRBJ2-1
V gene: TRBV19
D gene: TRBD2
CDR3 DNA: TGTGCCAGTAGTATGTTAGCGGGGGGACCCTACAATGAGCAGTTCTTC
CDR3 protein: CASSMLAGGPYNEQFF

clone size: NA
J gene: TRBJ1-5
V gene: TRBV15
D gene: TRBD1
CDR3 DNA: TGTGCCACCAGCCCGCGGACAGGCACCAATCAGCCCCAGCATTTT
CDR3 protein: CATSPRTGTNQPQHF

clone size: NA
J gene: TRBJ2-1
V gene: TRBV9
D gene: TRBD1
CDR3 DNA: TGTGCCAGCAGCGTACAACGGGACAGGGGTAACAATGAGCAGTTCTTC
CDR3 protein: CASSVQRDRGNNEQFF

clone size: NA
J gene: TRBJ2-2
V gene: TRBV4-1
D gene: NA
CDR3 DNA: TGCGCCAGTACTTATCGGGGTGGTATCGGGGAGCTGTTTTTT
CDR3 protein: CASTYRGGIGELFF

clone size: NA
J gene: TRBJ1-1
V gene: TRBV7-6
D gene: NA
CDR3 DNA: TGTGCCAGCAGCTTAGTAGGGGGGGCCGGGGACACTGAAGCTTTCTTT
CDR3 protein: CASSLVGGAGDTEAFF

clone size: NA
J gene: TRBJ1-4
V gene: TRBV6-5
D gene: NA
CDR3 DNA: TGTGCCAGCAGTAGGACATCCAACAATGAAAAACTGTTTTTT
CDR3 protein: CASSRTSNNEKLFF

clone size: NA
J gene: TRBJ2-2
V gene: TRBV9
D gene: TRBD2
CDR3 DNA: TGTGCCAGCAGCGTAACGGCTAGCGGGGGGAGGAACACCGGGGAGCTGTTTTTT
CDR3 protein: CASSVTASGGRNTGELFF

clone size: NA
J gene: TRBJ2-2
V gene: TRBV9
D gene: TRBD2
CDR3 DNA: TGTGCCAGCAGAATTGGGGGGGCGAACACCGGGGAGCTGTTTTTT
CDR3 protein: CASRIGGANTGELFF

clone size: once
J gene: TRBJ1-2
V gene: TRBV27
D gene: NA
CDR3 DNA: TGTGCCAGCGGGCCACAGAATGGCTACACCTTC
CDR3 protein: CASGPQNGYTF

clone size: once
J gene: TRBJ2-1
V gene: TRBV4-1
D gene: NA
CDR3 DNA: TGCGCCAGCAGCCCAGACCTCCGGATGAGCTCCTACAATGAGCAGTTCTTC
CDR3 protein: CASSPDLRMSSYNEQFF

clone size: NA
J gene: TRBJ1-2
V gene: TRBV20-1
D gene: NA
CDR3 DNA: TGCAGTGTGGCAGACTATGGCTACACCTTC
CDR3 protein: CSVADYGYTF

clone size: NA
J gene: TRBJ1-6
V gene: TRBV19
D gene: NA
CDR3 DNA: TGTGCCGCTTCAGCGGGGGGGAGGTATTCACCCCTCCACTTT
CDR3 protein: CAASAGGRYSPLHF

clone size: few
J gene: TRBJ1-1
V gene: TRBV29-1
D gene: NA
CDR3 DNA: TGCAGCGTTGGCCTCAGGATGAACACTGAAGCTTTCTTT
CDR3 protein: CSVGLRMNTEAFF

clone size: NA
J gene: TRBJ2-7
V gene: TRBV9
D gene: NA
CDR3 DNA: TGTGCCAGCAGCTTCGGGGGCGGACAGGAGTTCTACGAGCAGTACTTC
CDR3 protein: CASSFGGGQEFYEQYF

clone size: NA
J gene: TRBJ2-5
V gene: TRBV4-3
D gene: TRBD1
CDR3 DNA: TGCGCCAGCAGCCCTCACAGGGGGAGTACGGAGACCCAGTACTTC
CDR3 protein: CASSPHRGSTETQYF

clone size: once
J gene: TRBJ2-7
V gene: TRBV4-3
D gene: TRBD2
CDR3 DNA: TGCGCCAGCAGCCAAGATGGGGAGGGACGGGGCTCCTACGAGCAGTACTTC
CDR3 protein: CASSQDGEGRGSYEQYF

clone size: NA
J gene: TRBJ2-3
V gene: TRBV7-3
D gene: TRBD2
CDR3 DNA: TGTGCCAGCAGCGCCTCTAGCGGGGGGGCGGCAGATACGCAGTATTTT
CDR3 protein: CASSASSGGAADTQYF

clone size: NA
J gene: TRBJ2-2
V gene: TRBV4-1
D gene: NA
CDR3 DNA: TGCGCCAGCAGCCAAGAAGAAACCTACACCGGGGAGCTGTTTTTT
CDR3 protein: CASSQEETYTGELFF

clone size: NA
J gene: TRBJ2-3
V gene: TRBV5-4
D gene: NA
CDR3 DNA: TGTGCCAGCAGCTCCCCGGGAGATACGCAGTATTTT
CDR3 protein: CASSSPGDTQYF

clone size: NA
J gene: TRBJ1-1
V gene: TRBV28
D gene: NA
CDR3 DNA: TGTGCCAGCAGTTTAGGGGGTGATGGATCTGAAGCTTTCTTT
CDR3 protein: CASSLGGDGSEAFF

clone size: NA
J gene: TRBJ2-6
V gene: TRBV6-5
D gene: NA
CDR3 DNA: TGTGCCAGCAGTTACGTCTGGGGGGATGGGGCCAACGTCCTGACTTTC
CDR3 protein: CASSYVWGDGANVLTF

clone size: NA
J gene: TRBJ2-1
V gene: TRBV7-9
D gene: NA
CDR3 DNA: TGTGCCAGCAGCCCTAGTGGGGGACGGAATGAGCAGTTCTTC
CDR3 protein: CASSPSGGRNEQFF

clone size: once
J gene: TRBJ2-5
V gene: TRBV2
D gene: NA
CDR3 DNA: TGTGCCAGCTTCTCGTATGGAGGCCAGCCCCAAGAGACCCAGTACTTC
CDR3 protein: CASFSYGGQPQETQYF

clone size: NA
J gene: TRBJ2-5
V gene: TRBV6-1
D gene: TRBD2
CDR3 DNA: TGTGCCAGCAGTGAAACTCTAGCGGGGGTCGGAGAGACCCAGTACTTC
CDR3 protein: CASSETLAGVGETQYF

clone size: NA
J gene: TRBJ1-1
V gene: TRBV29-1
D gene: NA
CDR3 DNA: TGCAGCGTGGGTTTGGGGACTGAAGCTTTCTTT
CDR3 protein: CSVGLGTEAFF

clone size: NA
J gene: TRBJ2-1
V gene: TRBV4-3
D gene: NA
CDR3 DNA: TGCGCCAGCAGCCACTACAGGTACAATGAGCAGTTCTTC
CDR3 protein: CASSHYRYNEQFF

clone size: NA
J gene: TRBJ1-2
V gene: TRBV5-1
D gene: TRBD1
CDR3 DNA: TGCGCCAGCAGCTTGGAGCCTTATACAGGGGAATATGGCTACACCTTC
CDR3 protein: CASSLEPYTGEYGYTF

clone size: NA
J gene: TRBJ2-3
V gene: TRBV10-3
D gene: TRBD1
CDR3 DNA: TGTGCCATCAGTGAGGACAGGGAATTTACAGATACGCAGTATTTT
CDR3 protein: CAISEDREFTDTQYF

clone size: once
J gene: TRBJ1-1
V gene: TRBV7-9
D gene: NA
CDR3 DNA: TGTGCCAGCTCTACAGGGCACACTGAAGCTTTCTTT
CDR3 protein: CASSTGHTEAFF

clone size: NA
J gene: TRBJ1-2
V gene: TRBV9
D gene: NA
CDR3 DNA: TGTGCCAGCAGCGCGTTCGACACATCGTATGGCTACACCTTC
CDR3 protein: CASSAFDTSYGYTF

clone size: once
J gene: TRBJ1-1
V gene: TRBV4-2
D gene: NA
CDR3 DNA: TGTGCCAGCAGCCAAGTTGGGGCGGAGGACACTGAAGCTTTCTTT
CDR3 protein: CASSQVGAEDTEAFF

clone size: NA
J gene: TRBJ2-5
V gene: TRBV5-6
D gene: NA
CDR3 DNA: TGTGCCAGCAGCTTCCAAGGTGGGGGCTCGGAGACCCAGTACTTC
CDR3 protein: CASSFQGGGSETQYF

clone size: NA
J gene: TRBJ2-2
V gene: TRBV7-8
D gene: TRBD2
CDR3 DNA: TGTGCCAGCAGCTTACTAGCGGGGGGGCCCGTCGGGGAGCTGTTTTTT
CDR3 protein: CASSLLAGGPVGELFF

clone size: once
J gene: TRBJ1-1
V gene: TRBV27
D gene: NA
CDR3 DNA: TGTGCCAGCAAGGTATGGGAATTGGACACTGAAGCTTTCTTT
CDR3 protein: CASKVWELDTEAFF

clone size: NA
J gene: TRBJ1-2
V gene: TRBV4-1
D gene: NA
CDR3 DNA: TGCGCCAGCAGCCAAGTGGGTGGAGAGACAGATGGCTACACCTTC
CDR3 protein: CASSQVGGETDGYTF

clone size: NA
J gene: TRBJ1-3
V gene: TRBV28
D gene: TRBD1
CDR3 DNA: TGTGCCAGCAGTTTTCCCCCACTACAGGGGGTATCTGTAGACACCATATATTTT
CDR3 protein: CASSFPPLQGVSVDTIYF

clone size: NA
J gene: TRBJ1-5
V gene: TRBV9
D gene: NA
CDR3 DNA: TGTGCCAGCAGCGCCGTAGGGGGTAGCAATCAGCCCCAGCATTTT
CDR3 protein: CASSAVGGSNQPQHF

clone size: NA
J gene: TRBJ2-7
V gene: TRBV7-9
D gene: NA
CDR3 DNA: TGTGCCAGCAGCTCGGGGACGGAGAGCTCCTACGAGCAGTACTTC
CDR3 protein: CASSSGTESSYEQYF